This T cell receptor beta chain was sequenced for a study of regulatory T cells in long-lasting Graves disease. Across the study: Freshly diagnosed Graves' patients had used antithyroid drugs for under 3 months. Points from the study as a whole: Accuracy was perhaps lowered by the small sample size.

As to time point: newly diagnosed GD, antithyroid drugs for less than 3 months. Generation of the TCR library employed RNA extracted from PBMCs. CDR3 regions were amplified by Arm-PCR using iRepertoire HTBI primers to build TCR beta libraries. From the multiplex PCR reads, TCRdb called clonotypes with MiXCR, one entry per CDR3 protein. The sample shows 350,000 to 450,000 distinct CDR3 sequences, about 15% of them seen only once. Ten or more counts support this clonotype. The antigen is unknown. This sample also appeared in a second study, on T cells in Graves' hyperthyroidism and ophthalmopathy. From that study: The TCR CDR3 was amplified in a first-round RT-PCR using the HTBI primer set.

This TCR came from a woman in her thirties with Graves disease. Sample: peripheral blood mononuclear cells (PBMCs), taken at new diagnosis, from a patient treated with antithyroid drugs.

This chain's CDR3 is CSGAGESYIQYF. The CDR3 DNA reads as TGCAGCGGAGCGGGAGAGAGCTACATTCAGTACTTC. The chain employs TRBV29-1 and TRBJ2-4; 8 nucleotides agree with TRBD2. Germline CDR1 reads SQVTM; CDR2 reads ANQGSEA. The CDR3 contains 12 residues. With V trimmed by 7 bases and J by 8 bases, 7 bases remained unmatched.